The entry below describes one T cell receptor (beta chain). The sample originates from a study of shared clonotypes between healthy human individuals. In the study overall: Researchers drew samples from a couple of women and a few men aged 18 to 49.

Profiled with immunoSEQ multiplex PCR; TCRdb holds only in-frame clones, not every one. The sample holds over 400,000 clones, about 78% seen once. The CDR3 length is 13 residues. CDR1 is MDHEN and CDR2 is SYDVKM in the germline V gene. V gave up 4 bases and J gave up 4 bases, with 11 bases separating them. The clonotype comes from a woman aged 40 to 50 in good health. Some clones in this sample may be carry-over from other donors' samples. The sample taken for sequencing was PBMCs. This sequence joins TRBV28 and TRBJ2-7; a possible D gene is TRBD2 (6 bases). The CDR3 is CASSYGTFYEQYF. In nucleotides, the CDR3 is TGTGCCAGCAGTTACGGGACTTTTTACGAGCAGTACTTC.